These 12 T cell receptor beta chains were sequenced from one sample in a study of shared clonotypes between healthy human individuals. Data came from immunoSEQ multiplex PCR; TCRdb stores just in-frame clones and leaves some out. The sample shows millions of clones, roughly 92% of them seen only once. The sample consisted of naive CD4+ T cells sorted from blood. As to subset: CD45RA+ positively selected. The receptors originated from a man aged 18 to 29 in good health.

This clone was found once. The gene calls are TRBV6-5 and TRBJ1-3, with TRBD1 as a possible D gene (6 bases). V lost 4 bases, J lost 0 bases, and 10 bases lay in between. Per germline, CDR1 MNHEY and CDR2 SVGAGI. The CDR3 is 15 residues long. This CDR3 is CASSSTGDSGNTIYF. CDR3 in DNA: TGTGCCAGCAGTTCGACAGGTGACTCTGGAAACACCATATATTTT.

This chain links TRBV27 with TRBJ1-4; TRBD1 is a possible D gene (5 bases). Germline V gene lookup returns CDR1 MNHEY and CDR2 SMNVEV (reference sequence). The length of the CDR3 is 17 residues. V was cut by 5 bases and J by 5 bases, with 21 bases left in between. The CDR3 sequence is CASSPYRFGTSNEKLFF. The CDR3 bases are TGTGCCAGCAGTCCTTACAGGTTTGGCACCTCGAATGAAAAACTGTTTTTT.

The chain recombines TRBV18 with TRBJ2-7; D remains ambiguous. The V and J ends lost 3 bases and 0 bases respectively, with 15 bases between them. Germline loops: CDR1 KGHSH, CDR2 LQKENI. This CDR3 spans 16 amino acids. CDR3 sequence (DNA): TGTGCCAGCTCACCCCCGGGCAGTGCAAACTCCTACGAGCAGTACTTC. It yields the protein CASSPPGSANSYEQYF.

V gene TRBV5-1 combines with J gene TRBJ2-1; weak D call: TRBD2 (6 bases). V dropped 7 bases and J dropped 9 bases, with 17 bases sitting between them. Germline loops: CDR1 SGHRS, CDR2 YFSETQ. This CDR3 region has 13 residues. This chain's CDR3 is CASRGTELSEQFF. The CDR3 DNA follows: TGCGCCAGCCGAGGGACTGAGTTGAGTGAGCAGTTCTTC.

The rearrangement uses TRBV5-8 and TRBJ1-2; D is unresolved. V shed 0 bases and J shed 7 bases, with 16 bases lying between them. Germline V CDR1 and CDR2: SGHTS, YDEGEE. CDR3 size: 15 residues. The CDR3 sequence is CASSLGQAQGGGYTF. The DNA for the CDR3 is TGTGCCAGCAGCTTGGGCCAGGCCCAAGGAGGTGGCTACACCTTC.

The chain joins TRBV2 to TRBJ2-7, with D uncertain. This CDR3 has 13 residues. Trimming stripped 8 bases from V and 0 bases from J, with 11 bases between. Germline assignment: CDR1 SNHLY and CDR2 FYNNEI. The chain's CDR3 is CASGEVFSYEQYF. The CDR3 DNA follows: TGTGCCAGCGGGGAAGTTTTCTCCTACGAGCAGTACTTC.

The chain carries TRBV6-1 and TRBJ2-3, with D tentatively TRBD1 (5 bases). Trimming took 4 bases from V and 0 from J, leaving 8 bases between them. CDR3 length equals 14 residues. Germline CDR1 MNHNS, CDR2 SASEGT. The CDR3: CASSGQPSTDTQYF. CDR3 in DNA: TGTGCCAGCAGTGGACAGCCTAGCACAGATACGCAGTATTTT.

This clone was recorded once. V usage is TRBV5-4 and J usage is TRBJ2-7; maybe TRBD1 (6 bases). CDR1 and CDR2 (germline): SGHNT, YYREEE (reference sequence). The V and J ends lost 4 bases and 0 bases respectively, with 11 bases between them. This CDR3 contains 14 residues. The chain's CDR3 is CASSQQGASYEQYF. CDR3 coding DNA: TGTGCCAGCAGCCAACAGGGCGCCTCCTACGAGCAGTACTTC.

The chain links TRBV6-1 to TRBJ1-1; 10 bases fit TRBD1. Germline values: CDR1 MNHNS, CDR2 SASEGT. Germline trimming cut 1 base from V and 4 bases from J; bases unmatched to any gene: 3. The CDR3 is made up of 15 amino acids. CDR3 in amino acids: CASSEETGGLTEAFF. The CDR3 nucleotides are TGTGCCAGCAGTGAAGAGACAGGGGGCCTCACTGAAGCTTTCTTT.

The CDR3, as DNA: TGTGCCAGCATTCCCCAGACAGGGACGAACACCGGGGAGCTGTTTTTT. Its translation is CASIPQTGTNTGELFF. The chain recombines TRBV28 with TRBJ2-2, with 7 nucleotides matching TRBD1. Germline CDR1 MDHEN, CDR2 SYDVKM. With V trimmed by 7 bases and J by 0 bases, 8 bases remained unmatched. The CDR3 sequence is 16 residues long.

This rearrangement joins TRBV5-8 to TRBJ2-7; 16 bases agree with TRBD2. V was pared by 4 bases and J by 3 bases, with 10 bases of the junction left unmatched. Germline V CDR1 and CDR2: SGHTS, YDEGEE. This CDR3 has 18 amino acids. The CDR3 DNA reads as TGTGCCAGCAGCCAGGGGACTAGCGGGGGGGCGGTCGTCTACGAGCAGTACTTC. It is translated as CASSQGTSGGAVVYEQYF.

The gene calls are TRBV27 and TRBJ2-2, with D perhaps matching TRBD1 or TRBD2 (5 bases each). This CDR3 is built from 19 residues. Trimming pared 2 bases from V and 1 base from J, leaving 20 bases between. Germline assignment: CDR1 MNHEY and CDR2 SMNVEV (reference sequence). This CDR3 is CASSLIPGGEGLNTGELFF. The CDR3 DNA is TGTGCCAGCAGTTTAATCCCTGGGGGTGAGGGCTTGAACACCGGGGAGCTGTTTTTT.